A selection of T cell receptor beta chains follows, all from one sample in a study of CD8 T cells in ankylosing spondylitis. From the 5' RACE reads, TCRdb called clonotypes with MiXCR, one entry per CDR3 protein. The repertoire holds over 200,000 distinct CDR3 sequences, with approximately 20% as singletons. Source material: blood, either unsorted or a sorted T cell fraction (not recorded which). The receptor set was obtained from a male donor with ankylosing spondylitis. The CDR3 runs from the conserved cysteine through the conserved F or W. A D gene is named only where the DNA matches it firmly. The listing skips clone size in some rows; elsewhere it reads once, few, many or a size class.

d_call: TRBD1; j_call: TRBJ1-1; clone_size: many; cdr3_length: 17; v_call: TRBV12-3/TRBV12-4; cdr3_nt: TGTGCCAGCAGTTTAGTTGGATTCGGGACAGTGAACACTGAAGCTTTCTTT; cdr3_aa: CASSLVGFGTVNTEAFF
d_call: TRBD2; j_call: TRBJ2-1; clone_size: .; cdr3_length: 15; v_call: TRBV4-1; cdr3_nt: TGCGCCAGCAGCCAGTTAGGGCTAGCGGGGGGTGAGCAGTTCTTC; cdr3_aa: CASSQLGLAGGEQFF
d_call: TRBD2; j_call: TRBJ2-5; clone_size: few; cdr3_length: 16; v_call: TRBV4-1; cdr3_nt: TGCGCCAGCAGCCAGGTAGCGGGGGCCTACCAAGAGACCCAGTACTTC; cdr3_aa: CASSQVAGAYQETQYF
d_call: TRBD2; j_call: TRBJ2-1; clone_size: few; cdr3_length: 18; v_call: TRBV5-1; cdr3_nt: TGCGCCAGCCTTCCGGGACTAGCGGGAGTAGAGTCCTACAATGAGCAGTTCTTC; cdr3_aa: CASLPGLAGVESYNEQFF
d_call: TRBD1; j_call: TRBJ2-6; clone_size: few; cdr3_length: 17; v_call: TRBV7-3; cdr3_nt: TGTGCCAGCAGCCTGACAGGGGGATACTCTGGGGCCAACGTCCTGACTTTC; cdr3_aa: CASSLTGGYSGANVLTF
d_call: .; j_call: TRBJ2-7; clone_size: .; cdr3_length: 14; v_call: TRBV7-6; cdr3_nt: TGTGCCAGCAGCACCGGGAACAGCGCCTACGAGCAGTACTTC; cdr3_aa: CASSTGNSAYEQYF
d_call: .; j_call: TRBJ2-1; clone_size: many; cdr3_length: 13; v_call: TRBV9; cdr3_nt: TGTGCCAGCAGCCCCGGGGCTTGGGATGAGCAGTTCTTC; cdr3_aa: CASSPGAWDEQFF
d_call: .; j_call: TRBJ2-1; clone_size: .; cdr3_length: 12; v_call: TRBV12-3/TRBV12-4; cdr3_nt: TGTGCCAGCAGCCCGGGAGCGGTAAGCAGCGTGTTC; cdr3_aa: CASSPGAVSSVF
d_call: .; j_call: TRBJ2-7; clone_size: many; cdr3_length: 15; v_call: TRBV4-1; cdr3_nt: TGCGCCAGCAGCTTAACCCCGGACAGCTCCTACGAGCAGTACTTC; cdr3_aa: CASSLTPDSSYEQYF
d_call: .; j_call: TRBJ2-7; clone_size: .; cdr3_length: 13; v_call: TRBV2; cdr3_nt: TGTGCCGGGACGGGGCAGCCAGACTACGAGCAGTACTTC; cdr3_aa: CAGTGQPDYEQYF
d_call: .; j_call: TRBJ1-3; clone_size: few; cdr3_length: 15; v_call: TRBV7-2; cdr3_nt: TGTGCCAGCAGCTACCTCGCAGGGGATGGAAACACCATATATTTT; cdr3_aa: CASSYLAGDGNTIYF
d_call: .; j_call: TRBJ2-2; clone_size: .; cdr3_length: 16; v_call: TRBV10-3; cdr3_nt: TGTGCCATCAGTGAGTGGCTAGCAGGAGACACCGGGGAGCTGTTTTTT; cdr3_aa: CAISEWLAGDTGELFF
d_call: .; j_call: TRBJ2-7; clone_size: .; cdr3_length: 14; v_call: TRBV5-6; cdr3_nt: TGTGCCAGCAGCTTCTTAAGCCAGCACTACGAGCAGTACTTC; cdr3_aa: CASSFLSQHYEQYF
d_call: .; j_call: TRBJ2-7; clone_size: .; cdr3_length: 11; v_call: TRBV30; cdr3_nt: TGTGCCTGGAAAGGGATCTACGAGCAGTACTTC; cdr3_aa: CAWKGIYEQYF
d_call: .; j_call: TRBJ2-3; clone_size: .; cdr3_length: 16; v_call: TRBV7-8; cdr3_nt: TGTGCCAGCAGCTTAACGGCGGGTTTTGGTACAGATACGCAGTATTTT; cdr3_aa: CASSLTAGFGTDTQYF
d_call: .; j_call: TRBJ2-1; clone_size: .; cdr3_length: 15; v_call: TRBV5-4; cdr3_nt: TGTGCCAGCAGCTCCGGCCCGGCAAAAGTGGGTGAGCAGTTCTTC; cdr3_aa: CASSSGPAKVGEQFF
d_call: .; j_call: TRBJ1-2; clone_size: few; cdr3_length: 15; v_call: TRBV6-2/TRBV6-3; cdr3_nt: TGTGCCAGCAGTACCTTCGCAGGTGGGGACTATGGCTACACCTTC; cdr3_aa: CASSTFAGGDYGYTF
d_call: .; j_call: TRBJ1-1; clone_size: .; cdr3_length: 13; v_call: TRBV29-1; cdr3_nt: TGCAGCGTTGAATGGCCAGGTGGGACTGAAGCTTTCTTT; cdr3_aa: CSVEWPGGTEAFF
d_call: .; j_call: TRBJ2-7; clone_size: few; cdr3_length: 16; v_call: TRBV4-3; cdr3_nt: TGCGCCAGCAGCCAACACAGGACAGAAAGCTCCTACGAGCAGTACTTC; cdr3_aa: CASSQHRTESSYEQYF
d_call: .; j_call: TRBJ2-1; clone_size: many; cdr3_length: 10; v_call: TRBV11-2; cdr3_nt: TGTGCCAGCAGCTTGGGTGAGCAGTTCTTC; cdr3_aa: CASSLGEQFF
d_call: TRBD1; j_call: TRBJ2-1; clone_size: few; cdr3_length: 15; v_call: TRBV28; cdr3_nt: TGTGCCAGCAGCACCGGGACAGGGATTTACAATGAGCAGTTCTTC; cdr3_aa: CASSTGTGIYNEQFF
d_call: .; j_call: TRBJ1-1; clone_size: few; cdr3_length: 15; v_call: TRBV5-1; cdr3_nt: TGCGCCAGCAGCGTATTATACAGGGAGAGCACTGAAGCTTTCTTT; cdr3_aa: CASSVLYRESTEAFF
d_call: .; j_call: TRBJ2-1; clone_size: many; cdr3_length: 13; v_call: TRBV20-1; cdr3_nt: TGCAGTGCTAGAGGACTAGTAGAAAATGAGCAGTTCTTC; cdr3_aa: CSARGLVENEQFF
d_call: .; j_call: TRBJ2-7; clone_size: few; cdr3_length: 13; v_call: TRBV10-2; cdr3_nt: TGCGCCAGCACCACAGGGACTTCCTACGAGCAGTACTTC; cdr3_aa: CASTTGTSYEQYF
d_call: .; j_call: TRBJ2-1; clone_size: .; cdr3_length: 14; v_call: TRBV12-3/TRBV12-4; cdr3_nt: TGTGCCAGCAGAACCGGGAGCTCCTACAATGAGCAGTTCTTC; cdr3_aa: CASRTGSSYNEQFF
d_call: .; j_call: TRBJ2-7; clone_size: .; cdr3_length: 13; v_call: TRBV27; cdr3_nt: TGTGCCACCACCCCAAGAGTTGGGTACGAGCAGTACTTC; cdr3_aa: CATTPRVGYEQYF
d_call: TRBD1; j_call: TRBJ1-6; clone_size: few; cdr3_length: 15; v_call: TRBV4-3; cdr3_nt: TGCGCCAGCAGCCAAGACCGCAACAGGGGGTCACCCCTCCACTTT; cdr3_aa: CASSQDRNRGSPLHF
d_call: TRBD2; j_call: TRBJ2-7; clone_size: few; cdr3_length: 13; v_call: TRBV24-1; cdr3_nt: TGTGCCACCGGGACTAGCGCCTCCTACGAGCAGTACTTC; cdr3_aa: CATGTSASYEQYF
d_call: .; j_call: TRBJ2-1; clone_size: many; cdr3_length: 15; v_call: TRBV29-1; cdr3_nt: TGCAGCGTTGAATTTGTCCTAGCGCTATACAATGAGCAGTTCTTC; cdr3_aa: CSVEFVLALYNEQFF
d_call: .; j_call: TRBJ1-1; clone_size: .; cdr3_length: 14; v_call: TRBV4-2; cdr3_nt: TGTGCCAGCAGCCAAGATTCAGAGAACACTGAAGCTTTCTTT; cdr3_aa: CASSQDSENTEAFF
d_call: .; j_call: TRBJ1-4; clone_size: few; cdr3_length: 16; v_call: TRBV7-2; cdr3_nt: TGTGCCAGCAGCTTAGCCCTGACAGAGAACCTTGAAAAACTGTTTTTT; cdr3_aa: CASSLALTENLEKLFF
d_call: TRBD2; j_call: TRBJ2-3; clone_size: many; cdr3_length: 14; v_call: TRBV9; cdr3_nt: TGTGCCAGCAGTAGTAGCGGGAGCCGAGATACGCAGTATTTT; cdr3_aa: CASSSSGSRDTQYF
d_call: .; j_call: TRBJ1-6; clone_size: few; cdr3_length: 15; v_call: TRBV7-8; cdr3_nt: TGTGCCAGCAGCTATACCGAGTGGGCGACTTCACCCCTCCACTTT; cdr3_aa: CASSYTEWATSPLHF